The sequence of this T cell receptor (beta chain) was determined in a study of control samples from healthy donors and cancer patients. TCRdb's copy holds only in-frame clones and misses some; the assay was immunoSEQ multiplex PCR. The repertoire has some 160,000 clones, about 89% of them found once; the top ten carry around 4.6%. The CDR3 runs to 19 residues. The germline V gene has CDR1 MGHRA and CDR2 YSYEKL. V lost 7 bases, J lost 0 bases, and 25 bases lay in between. The chain employs TRBV4-1 and TRBJ1-3; a weak D match, TRBD1 (5 bases). The sequencing sample was made of blood. This TCR was sampled from a young man in good health. The CDR3 nucleotides are TGCGCCAGCACCCCAGACAGCTTCATTTTAAAGAGCTCTGGAAACACCATATATTTT. Translated, it gives CASTPDSFILKSSGNTIYF.